This note documents a single T cell receptor (beta chain) sequence. What it binds is unknown. The data were produced by immunoSEQ multiplex PCR, yet TCRdb's version contains in-frame clones alone and is incomplete. The sample records about 74,000 clones, less than 95% being singletons. The data were obtained in a study of cytomegalovirus exposure and HLA in healthy donors. V lost 2 bases, J lost 7 bases, and 13 bases stayed unmatched. CDR3 length: 16 amino acids. Germline CDR1 reads SGHRS; CDR2 reads YFSETQ. The study's findings and limits: There were about 160 TCR beta chains listed as cytomegalovirus-associated.

The chain is built from TRBV5-1 and TRBJ1-1, with 8 positions matching TRBD1. Sample: PBMCs. This clonotype was sampled from a woman aged 18-35 years in good health and CMV-seropositive. This chain's CDR3 is CASSLGQGPPFSEAFF. CDR3 DNA sequence: TGCGCCAGCAGCTTAGGACAGGGCCCTCCCTTTAGTGAAGCTTTCTTT.